The clone carrying this T cell receptor beta chain was counted many times. CDR3 size: 15 residues. In germline, CDR1 is SGDLS, CDR2 YYNGEE. V lost 3 bases, J lost 7 bases, and 7 bases stayed unmatched. Each CDR3 protein gets one entry after TCRdb re-called the RT-PCR reads with MiXCR. The sample shows hundreds of thousands of distinct CDR3 sequences, 14% of them seen only once. The specimen sequenced was memory CD4+ T cells from blood. The origin of this receptor is a female donor in good health, serving as a healthy control. The chain recombines TRBV9 with TRBJ1-4, with 9 bases that match TRBD1. CDR3 in DNA: TGTGCCAGCAGCGCCCAACCGGGACAGGGTGAAAAACTGTTTTTT. Encoded protein: CASSAQPGQGEKLFF.